Each of the 24 T cell receptor beta chains below was sequenced from the same sample in a study of shared clonotypes between healthy human individuals. CD45RO-negative, CCR7-positively selected cells formed the naive CD8 fraction, excluding terminally differentiated effector memory CD45RA+ cells. Method: immunoSEQ multiplex PCR; TCRdb's copy keeps in-frame clones and lacks some. Of roughly 570,000 clones listed, about 98% are singletons. Sequencing was carried out using naive CD8+ T cells sorted from blood. The receptors here all came from a man aged 25-40 years in good health.

The chain combines TRBV7-6 with TRBJ2-3; 10 nucleotides align to TRBD2. The CDR3 is 16 residues long. The junction had 7 bases not matched to a gene; V was cut back by 6 bases and J by 1 base. Germline CDR1 is SGHVS and CDR2 is FNYEAQ. CDR3 in DNA: TGTGCCAGCAGTCGTCTAGCGGGAGTGCGCACAGATACGCAGTATTTT. This encodes CASSRLAGVRTDTQYF.

This chain uses TRBV10-2 with TRBJ2-3, with TRBD1 matching over 8 bases. With 0 bases clipped from V and 14 bases from J, the junction kept 19 bases outside the gene matches. There are 17 residues in the CDR3. The germline V gene encodes CDR1 WSHSY and CDR2 SAAADI. For the CDR3, the DNA is TGCGCCAGCAGTGAGTCGTTTTTGGACAGGGAAGTGATAGGGACGTATTTT. This codes for CASSESFLDREVIGTYF.

The chain carries TRBV6-1 and TRBJ1-2; D call uncertain. The length of the CDR3 is 15 residues. Between the trimmed V and J ends, which lost 7 bases and 3 bases, there was a span of 18 bases. In germline, CDR1 is MNHNS, CDR2 SASEGT. The CDR3 sequence: CASTETLPGDYGYTF. The DNA of the CDR3 is TGTGCCAGCACTGAGACTCTTCCTGGGGACTATGGCTACACCTTC.

This chain connects TRBV4-2 to TRBJ2-2; a weak D match, TRBD1 (5 bases). CDR1 LGHNA and CDR2 YNFKEQ come from the germline V gene. The CDR3 spans 13 residues. The V end lost 4 bases, the J end lost 9 bases, and 12 bases lay between the germline ends. The CDR3 DNA sequence: TGTGCCAGCAGCCTTAGGGGTACCCGGGAGCTGTTTTTT. This sequence encodes CASSLRGTRELFF.

The rearrangement uses TRBV2 and TRBJ2-7, with TRBD2 matching over 8 bases. V trimming: 6 bases; J trimming: 7 bases; junction bases outside the gene matches: 20. The CDR3 contains 17 residues. In germline, CDR1 is SNHLY, CDR2 FYNNEI. The CDR3 region is CASSPGGAGVRLWEQYF. The CDR3 DNA reads as TGTGCCAGCAGCCCCGGGGGAGCGGGAGTTCGTTTGTGGGAGCAGTACTTC.

About this clone: Different DNA sequences within this sample yield the same CDR3. The J gene is TRBJ2-2, the V gene TRBV6-5; D call uncertain. The CDR3 has 14 amino acids. V lost 2 bases and J 1 base, leaving 5 bases between the germline ends. From germline, CDR1 is MNHEY and CDR2 SVGAGI. CDR3: CASSYGLNTGELFF. CDR3 bases: TGTGCCAGCAGTTACGGATTGAACACCGGGGAGCTGTTTTTT.

The V gene is TRBV7-8, the J gene TRBJ2-7; perhaps TRBD2 as D (6 bases). V lost 5 bases and J 3 bases, leaving 17 bases between the germline ends. This CDR3 region has 15 residues. Germline CDR1 SGHVS, CDR2 FQNEAQ. CDR3 DNA sequence: TGTGCCAGCAGCGCCCGCCCTCGCGGGAACTACGAGCAGTACTTC. It encodes CASSARPRGNYEQYF.

The V gene is TRBV2, the J gene TRBJ2-3; D ambiguous. The CDR3 length is 16 residues. V lost 2 bases to trimming and J lost 0 bases, with 12 bases between them. The germline V gene has CDR1 SNHLY and CDR2 FYNNEI. The DNA for the CDR3 is TGTGCCAGCAGTGAATTGGAAGGGATGAGCACAGATACGCAGTATTTT. Protein product: CASSELEGMSTDTQYF.

This chain uses TRBV7-9 with TRBJ2-2; possibly TRBD1 for D (6 bases). CDR3 length: 17 residues. In germline, CDR1 is SEHNR, CDR2 FQNEAQ (reference sequence). V dropped 1 base and J dropped 2 bases, with 14 bases sitting between them. DNA of the CDR3: TGTGCCAGCAGCTTAGAGCCTCCAGGGGAAAACACCGGGGAGCTGTTTTTT. It encodes CASSLEPPGENTGELFF.

This chain joins TRBV11-2 and TRBJ2-5; D is unresolved. The V end lost 5 bases, the J end lost 3 bases, and 7 bases lay between the germline ends. Germline V CDR1 and CDR2: SGHAT, FQNNGV. The CDR3 is 12 amino acids. The CDR3 sequence is CASSVGEETQYF. CDR3 bases: TGTGCCAGCAGCGTGGGTGAAGAGACCCAGTACTTC.

This rearrangement joins TRBV27 to TRBJ2-1; 9 bases line up with TRBD2. Germline V CDR1 and CDR2: MNHEY, SMNVEV (reference sequence). This CDR3 is built from 15 residues. The V segment lost 3 bases and the J segment 9 bases; nucleotides outside the gene matches: 9. CDR3 protein: CASSFILAGGSEQFF. CDR3 in DNA: TGTGCCAGCAGTTTTATACTAGCGGGCGGAAGTGAGCAGTTCTTC.

The table lists this clone with a count of one. The rearrangement joins TRBV19 to TRBJ1-1; 8 nucleotides align to TRBD1. The CDR3 sequence is 14 residues long. The germline CDR1 and CDR2 sequences are LNHDA and SQIVND (reference sequence). V was clipped by 3 bases and J by 7 bases; unmatched bases: 7. The CDR3 loop is CASSILLGQGEAFF. The CDR3 nucleotides read TGTGCCAGTAGTATTTTGCTCGGACAGGGTGAAGCTTTCTTT.

This clone has at least ten counts. Other DNA sequences in the same sample also yield this CDR3. The chain uses TRBV7-9 and TRBJ2-1; D remains ambiguous. CDR1 SEHNR and CDR2 FQNEAQ come from the germline V gene (reference sequence). Trimming took 1 base from V and 8 from J, leaving 6 bases between them. The CDR3 has 12 residues. CDR3 sequence (DNA): TGTGCCAGCAGCTTAGTAGTTCATGAGCAGTTCTTC. Its protein product is CASSLVVHEQFF.

This chain uses TRBV5-5 with TRBJ2-3; the match to TRBD2 covers 9 bases. Germline V gene data show CDR1 as SGHKS and CDR2 as YYEKEE (reference sequence). The CDR3 covers 16 residues. With 3 bases clipped from V and 5 bases from J, the junction kept 10 bases outside the gene matches. CDR3 bases: TGTGCCAGCAGCTCGACCGGGACTAGCATCGTAGATACGCAGTATTTT. Protein: CASSSTGTSIVDTQYF.

The chain combines TRBV2 with TRBJ2-2, with 8 bases identical to TRBD2. Germline V CDR1 and CDR2: SNHLY, FYNNEI. V was clipped by 4 bases and J by 3 bases; unmatched bases: 10. The CDR3 consists of 17 residues. The CDR3 reads CASSAPGGPSDTGELFF. The CDR3 coding sequence is TGTGCCAGCAGTGCGCCGGGAGGGCCCTCTGACACCGGGGAGCTGTTTTTT.

The chain couples TRBV20-1 to TRBJ1-2; D unresolved. This CDR3 is 11 amino acids long. V was shortened by 3 bases and J by 5 bases, with 7 bases between the two germline ends. Germline-derived CDR1 and CDR2 are DFQATT and SNEGSKA (reference sequence). The CDR3, as DNA: TGCAGTGCTAGCGAGAGGTATGGCTACACCTTC. It yields the protein CSASERYGYTF.

In its sample, this clone was seen once. The V and J genes are TRBV6-5 and TRBJ2-1, with 9 bases matching TRBD2. CDR1 MNHEY and CDR2 SVGAGI come from the germline V gene. This CDR3 comprises 16 residues. J gave up 6 bases and V 0 bases, and 6 bases lay outside the gene matches. CDR3 sequence reads: CASSYSGREGLNEQFF. The CDR3 region has the DNA TGTGCCAGCAGTTACTCCGGGCGGGAGGGCCTCAATGAGCAGTTCTTC.

V is TRBV7-2 and J is TRBJ1-1; D call uncertain. Germline loops: CDR1 SGHTA, CDR2 FQGNSA. V was trimmed by 1 base and J by 8 bases, leaving 11 bases between them. This CDR3 is built from 13 residues. The CDR3 DNA reads TGTGCCAGCAGCTTAGTGAAATCTCGGGAAGCTTTCTTT. Translated: CASSLVKSREAFF.

The chain carries TRBV9 and TRBJ2-3; D is possibly TRBD1 (5 bases). Looked up from germline, CDR1 is SGDLS and CDR2 is YYNGEE. Trimming took off 8 bases at V and 3 bases at J, with 16 bases between the two ends. CDR3 length: 14 amino acids. The CDR3, as DNA: TGTGCCAGTATGGGGCAATCAGGAACAGATACGCAGTATTTT. Translated: CASMGQSGTDTQYF.

The chain joins TRBV27 to TRBJ1-1, with TRBD1 identical over 8 bases. Germline V gives CDR1 MNHEY, CDR2 SMNVEV (reference sequence). V dropped 9 bases and J dropped 8; count of bases not matched to a gene: 14. CDR3 length equals 14 residues. This chain's CDR3 is CASSPAGGPFEAFF. The CDR3 DNA follows: TGTGCCAGTAGCCCCGCAGGGGGCCCGTTCGAAGCTTTCTTT.

The chain uses TRBV6-5 and TRBJ2-7, with TRBD1 matching 8 bases. This CDR3 contains 14 residues. The trim removed 6 bases at V and 6 bases at J, leaving 10 bases unmatched. Germline loops: CDR1 MNHEY, CDR2 SVGAGI. In DNA form, the CDR3 reads TGTGCCAGCAGGGGTGGACAGGGCCGCGTCGAGCAGTACTTC. Encoded protein: CASRGGQGRVEQYF.

The chain joins TRBV15 to TRBJ2-2; no firm D call. V was pared by 4 bases and J by 8 bases, with 8 bases between. The V gene's germline CDR1 is LNHNV and CDR2 YYDKDF (reference sequence). This CDR3 spans 12 amino acids. The CDR3 is CATSTSAGELFF. The CDR3 region has the DNA TGTGCCACCAGCACCAGCGCGGGGGAGCTGTTTTTT.

The V call is TRBV7-2, the J call TRBJ2-7, with 8 nucleotides matching TRBD2. This CDR3 is 15 amino acids long. Germline-derived CDR1 and CDR2 are SGHTA and FQGNSA. Losses at the gene ends were 1 base for V and 1 base for J; bases not matched to a gene: 3. CDR3 bases: TGTGCCAGCAGCTTAGTTCCTAGCGGGTCCTACGAGCAGTACTTC. This sequence encodes CASSLVPSGSYEQYF.

The chain is built from TRBV14 and TRBJ2-3, with 7 nucleotides matching TRBD2. Germline values: CDR1 SGHDN, CDR2 FVKESK. This CDR3 has 15 amino acids. V lost 4 bases and J lost 1; bases outside the gene matches: 5. CDR3 nucleotide sequence: TGTGCCAGCAGCCTTGGGACTACTCGCACAGATACGCAGTATTTT. Translating it yields CASSLGTTRTDTQYF.